Shown below are 22 T cell receptor beta chains from a single sample sequenced in a study of human T cells and chemical hapten exposure. Time point here: pre-sensitization, week 0. Indicated treatment: therapeutic diphenylcyclopropenone sensitization with weekly scalp DPC. TCRdb called the RACE reads again in MiXCR, with one record for every CDR3 protein. In the table there are a few hundred thousand distinct CDR3 sequences, approximately 5.8% of which are singletons. The sequencing here drew on whole blood, taken in connection with sensitization to the hapten diphenylcyclopropenone (DPC). Receptors originate from a woman aged 18-29 years with alopecia areata. Some clones in this sample may be carry-over from other donors' samples.

This clonotype was counted ten times or more. CDR3 amino acids: CSVGGGGYGYTF. In nucleotides, the CDR3 is TGCAGCGTTGGAGGGGGCGGCTATGGCTACACCTTC. The V and J genes are TRBV29-1 and TRBJ1-2, with TRBD1 matching 7 bases. From germline, CDR1 is SQVTM and CDR2 ANQGSEA. V lost 4 bases and J lost 4; bases outside the gene matches: 3. This CDR3 is 12 amino acids long.

This clonotype appeared many times. The rearrangement uses TRBV29-1 and TRBJ1-1; no definite D call. V lost 5 bases to trimming and J lost 6 bases, with 13 bases between them. This CDR3 has 12 amino acids. CDR1 and CDR2 from the germline V gene are SQVTM and ANQGSEA. The CDR3 loop is CSVLVSVAEAFF. The CDR3 region has the DNA TGCAGCGTTCTTGTTAGTGTAGCTGAAGCTTTCTTT.

There are many counts of this clonotype. The V call is TRBV7-8, the J call TRBJ1-4, with D perhaps matching TRBD1 (5 bases). Germline CDR1 is SGHVS and CDR2 is FQNEAQ. The length of the CDR3 is 15 residues. V was pared by 5 bases and J by 8 bases, with 18 bases between. CDR3 in amino acids: CASSPRAGEGEKLFF. CDR3 in DNA: TGTGCCAGCAGCCCCAGGGCGGGGGAAGGGGAAAAACTGTTTTTT.

The table lists this clonotype with a few counts. The CDR3 loop is CAIRRTSGFTDTQYF. CDR3 coding DNA: TGTGCCATCAGGAGGACTAGCGGCTTCACAGATACGCAGTATTTT. The chain combines TRBV10-3 with TRBJ2-3, with TRBD2 matching 10 bases. V shed 6 bases and J 2 bases; nucleotides not matched to a gene: 5. Per the germline V gene, CDR1 is ENHRY and CDR2 is SYGVKD. This CDR3 contains 15 residues.

This clonotype has just a few counts. This rearrangement joins TRBV12-3 or TRBV12-4 to TRBJ2-1, with 8 bases identical to TRBD1. There are 13 residues in the CDR3. V shed 6 bases, J shed 8 bases, and the junction held 6 bases outside the gene matches. In DNA form, the CDR3 reads TGTGCCAGCAGCCGCGACAGGGGCTATGAGCAGTTCTTC. Protein sequence: CASSRDRGYEQFF.

V gene TRBV6-1 combines with J gene TRBJ2-3, with D hard to call. Trimming removed 1 base from V and 2 bases from J, with 16 bases in between. Germline V gene lookup returns CDR1 MNHNS and CDR2 SASEGT. CDR3 size: 17 residues. The chain's CDR3 is CASSEGVVVGLTDTQYF. CDR3 in DNA: TGTGCCAGCAGTGAAGGGGTAGTCGTGGGTCTCACAGATACGCAGTATTTT.

V and J are TRBV6-1 and TRBJ2-5, with 7 bases that match TRBD2. Per germline, CDR1 MNHNS and CDR2 SASEGT. CDR3 length: 14 residues. J lost 5 bases, V lost 5 bases, and 8 bases had no gene match. The CDR3 region is CASSLLANGETQYF. The CDR3, as DNA: TGTGCCAGCAGTCTACTAGCGAACGGGGAGACCCAGTACTTC.

This clonotype was seen a handful of times. The V and J genes are TRBV4-1 and TRBJ2-7; weak D call: TRBD1 (6 bases). The CDR3 covers 16 residues. Trimming shortened V by 1 base and J by 2 bases, and 15 bases separated the two germline ends. Germline V gives CDR1 MGHRA, CDR2 YSYEKL. CDR3 sequence (DNA): TGCGCCAGCAGCCAAGCCGGCCAGGGGCGTACCTACGAGCAGTACTTC. It encodes CASSQAGQGRTYEQYF.

This clonotype has just a few counts. The chain combines TRBV29-1 with TRBJ2-5, with TRBD2 matching 10 bases. The CDR3 contains 16 residues. Germline CDR1 and CDR2: SQVTM and ANQGSEA. With 3 bases clipped from V and 7 bases from J, the junction kept 14 bases outside the gene matches. The CDR3: CSVDRPSGGPGGTQYF. CDR3 in DNA: TGCAGCGTTGACCGCCCTAGCGGGGGTCCCGGGGGGACCCAGTACTTC.

This clonotype has a count of ten or more. The chain joins TRBV3-1 to TRBJ2-3; D call uncertain. Trimming removed 1 base at V and 1 base at J, with 3 bases between. The CDR3 extends over 13 amino acids. From germline, CDR1 is LGHDT and CDR2 YNNKEL (reference sequence). The CDR3 loop is CASSQAGTDTQYF. The DNA of the CDR3 is TGTGCCAGCAGCCAAGCGGGCACAGATACGCAGTATTTT.

CDR3: CASSGVGSNGNTIYF. In nucleotides, the CDR3 is TGCGCCAGCAGTGGTGTAGGGTCGAATGGAAACACCATATATTTT. The chain couples TRBV5-1 to TRBJ1-3; D is uncertain. The CDR3 extends over 15 amino acids. The germline V and J ends were trimmed by 5 bases and 3 bases, with 15 bases remaining between them. Germline CDR1 and CDR2: SGHRS and YFSETQ.

This clonotype showed up just a few times. The J gene is TRBJ1-1, the V gene TRBV5-1; D unclear. V lost 0 bases and J lost 0, with 12 bases in between. The CDR3 is 16 residues long. CDR1 is SGHRS, CDR2 YFSETQ, per germline. Here the CDR3 reads CASSLGYRTMNTEAFF. DNA for the CDR3: TGCGCCAGCAGCTTGGGTTACAGAACTATGAACACTGAAGCTTTCTTT.

This clonotype was counted only a few times. CDR3 nucleotides: TGTGCCATCAGTTCCGGGACAGTAAATGGAAACACCATATATTTT. This sequence encodes CAISSGTVNGNTIYF. The rearrangement links TRBV10-3 to TRBJ1-3; 7 bases fit TRBD1. The CDR3 loop spans 15 amino acids. Losses at the gene ends were 5 bases for V and 3 bases for J; bases not matched to a gene: 7. Germline V gene data show CDR1 as ENHRY and CDR2 as SYGVKD.

The table lists this clonotype with many counts. The V call is TRBV7-9, the J call TRBJ1-1; D gene ambiguous. Germline values: CDR1 SEHNR, CDR2 FQNEAQ (reference sequence). Trimming pared 4 bases from V and 5 bases from J, leaving 14 bases between. The CDR3 is 14 amino acids. The chain's CDR3 is CASSSGPTRTEAFF. As DNA, the CDR3 is TGTGCCAGCAGCTCCGGGCCCACGAGAACTGAAGCTTTCTTT. Supplemented by reference TRBV7-9 and TRBJ1-1, the full variable domain reads DTGVSQNPRHKITKRGQNVTFRCDPISEHNRLYWYRQTLGQGPEFLTYFQNEAQLEKSRLLSDRFSAERPKGSFSTLEIQRTEQGDSAMYLCASSSGPTRTEAFFGQGTRLTVV.

This clonotype was seen many times. This rearrangement joins TRBV10-3 to TRBJ2-5; 9 bases align to TRBD1. The junction had 4 bases not matched to a gene; V was cut back by 11 bases and J by 6 bases. This CDR3 is 11 amino acids long. Germline-derived CDR1 and CDR2 are ENHRY and SYGVKD. This CDR3 reads CASGQGKTQYF. CDR3 in DNA: TGTGCCTCCGGACAGGGGAAGACCCAGTACTTC.

This clonotype was detected many times. The chain has TRBV2 and TRBJ1-1; 7 bases align to TRBD1. The CDR3 has 15 residues. J lost 1 base, V lost 1 base, and 3 bases had no gene match. Per the germline V gene, CDR1 is SNHLY and CDR2 is FYNNEI. CDR3 DNA sequence: TGTGCCAGCAGTGAAGACAGGGGCCAGAACACTGAAGCTTTCTTT. Its protein product is CASSEDRGQNTEAFF.

The chain combines TRBV29-1 with TRBJ1-1, with 7 bases fitting TRBD1. CDR3 length: 11 amino acids. Trimming at V came to 6 bases and at J to 3 bases, leaving 1 base not matched to a gene. The germline CDR1 and CDR2 sequences are SQVTM and ANQGSEA. The CDR3 DNA follows: TGCAGCGTAGGACAGGACACTGAAGCTTTCTTT. This gives the protein CSVGQDTEAFF.

In its sample, this clonotype was seen many times. The chain couples TRBV6-6 to TRBJ2-2; TRBD2 aligns across 8 bases. The junction had 5 bases not matched to a gene; V was cut back by 7 bases and J by 1 base. This CDR3 spans 15 amino acids. CDR1 is MNHNY and CDR2 is SVGAGI in the germline V gene (reference sequence). The CDR3 sequence is CASNSGGVNTGELFF. The CDR3, as DNA: TGTGCCAGCAATTCCGGGGGGGTGAACACCGGGGAGCTGTTTTTT.

In its sample, this clonotype was seen many times. The CDR3 coding sequence is TGCGCCAGCAGCCAGACAGGGGACACTGAAGCTTTCTTT. Residues: CASSQTGDTEAFF. This sequence joins TRBV5-1 and TRBJ1-1; 8 bases are a match to TRBD1. Germline CDR1 is SGHRS and CDR2 is YFSETQ. After removal of 4 bases from V and 3 bases from J, the junction contained 2 bases not matched to a gene. The CDR3 runs 13 residues.

This clonotype was recorded many times. The chain is built from TRBV19 and TRBJ1-5; 9 nucleotides line up with TRBD1. Germline CDR1 and CDR2: LNHDA and SQIVND (reference sequence). The CDR3 covers 16 residues. Losses at the gene ends were 5 bases for V and 2 bases for J; bases not matched to a gene: 7. In nucleotides, the CDR3 is TGTGCCAGTAGTGACCCGGGACAGGGAGGCAATCAGCCCCAGCATTTT. The encoded protein is CASSDPGQGGNQPQHF.

This clonotype turned up a few times. This chain connects TRBV7-8 to TRBJ2-3; 12 bases match TRBD2. Germline assignment: CDR1 SGHVS and CDR2 FQNEAQ. This CDR3 is built from 17 residues. V lost 8 bases and J lost 0; bases outside the gene matches: 9. The CDR3: CASRTSGAPASTDTQYF. In DNA form, the CDR3 reads TGTGCCAGCCGGACTAGCGGGGCCCCCGCGAGCACAGATACGCAGTATTTT. The full variable domain, in which reference TRBV7-8 and TRBJ2-3 provide the parts outside the CDR3, is GAGVSQSPRYKVAKRGQDVALRCDPISGHVSLFWYQQALGQGPEFLTYFQNEAQLDKSGLPSDRFFAERPEGSVSTLKIQRTQQEDSAVYLCASRTSGAPASTDTQYFGPGTRLTVL.

This clonotype came up a few times. The CDR3 DNA sequence: TGTGCCAGCAGCAGCCGGGACAGGGTAGATGAAAAACTGTTTTTT. The encoded protein is CASSSRDRVDEKLFF. The chain employs TRBV11-2 and TRBJ1-4, with 9 bases aligning to TRBD1. The CDR3 loop spans 15 amino acids. Germline values: CDR1 SGHAT, CDR2 FQNNGV. V shed 5 bases, J shed 6 bases, and the junction held 7 bases outside the gene matches.